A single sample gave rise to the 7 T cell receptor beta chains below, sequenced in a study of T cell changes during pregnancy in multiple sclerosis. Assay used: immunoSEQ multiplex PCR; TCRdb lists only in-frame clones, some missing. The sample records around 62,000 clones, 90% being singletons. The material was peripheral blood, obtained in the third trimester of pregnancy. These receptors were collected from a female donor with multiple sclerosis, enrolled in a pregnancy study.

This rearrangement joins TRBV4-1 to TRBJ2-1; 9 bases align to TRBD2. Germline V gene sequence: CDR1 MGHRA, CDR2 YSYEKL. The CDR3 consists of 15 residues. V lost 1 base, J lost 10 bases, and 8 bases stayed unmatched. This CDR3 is CASSQGGVLAGEQFF. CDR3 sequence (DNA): TGCGCCAGCAGCCAAGGTGGGGTCCTAGCGGGGGAGCAGTTCTTC.

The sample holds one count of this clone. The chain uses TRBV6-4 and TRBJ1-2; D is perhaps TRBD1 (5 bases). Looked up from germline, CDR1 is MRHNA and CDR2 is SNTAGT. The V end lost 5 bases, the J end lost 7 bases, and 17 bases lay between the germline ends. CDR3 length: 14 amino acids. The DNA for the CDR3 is TGTGCCAGCAGTTCGGGAGAAGTAGGGGTTGGCTACACCTTC. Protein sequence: CASSSGEVGVGYTF.

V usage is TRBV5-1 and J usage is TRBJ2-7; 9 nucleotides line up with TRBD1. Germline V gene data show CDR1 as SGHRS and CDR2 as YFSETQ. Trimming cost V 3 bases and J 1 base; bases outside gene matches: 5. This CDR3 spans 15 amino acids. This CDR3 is CASSWGGTGSYEQYF. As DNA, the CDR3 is TGCGCCAGCAGCTGGGGTGGGACAGGGTCCTACGAGCAGTACTTC.

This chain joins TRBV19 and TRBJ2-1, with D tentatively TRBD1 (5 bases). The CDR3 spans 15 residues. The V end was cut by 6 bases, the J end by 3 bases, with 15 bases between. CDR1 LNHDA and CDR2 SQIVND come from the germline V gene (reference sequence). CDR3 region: CASRSRQTDYNEQFF. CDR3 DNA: TGTGCCAGTAGATCGAGACAGACTGACTACAATGAGCAGTTCTTC.

CDR3 sequence reads: CASSAPGGVGTEAFF. As DNA, the CDR3 is TGTGCCAGCAGTGCCCCGGGGGGGGTTGGCACTGAAGCTTTCTTT. The chain carries TRBV25-1 and TRBJ1-1, with a weak D call TRBD1 (5 bases). The CDR3 contains 15 residues. Germline CDR1 MGHDK, CDR2 SYGVNS. Trimming removed 4 bases from V and 4 bases from J, with 16 bases in between.

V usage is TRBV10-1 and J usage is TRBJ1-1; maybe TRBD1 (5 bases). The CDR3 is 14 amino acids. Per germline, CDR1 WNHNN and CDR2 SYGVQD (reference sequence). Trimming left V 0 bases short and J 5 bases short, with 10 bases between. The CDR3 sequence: CASSESTRVTEAFF. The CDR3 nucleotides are TGCGCCAGCAGTGAGTCGACCAGGGTAACTGAAGCTTTCTTT.

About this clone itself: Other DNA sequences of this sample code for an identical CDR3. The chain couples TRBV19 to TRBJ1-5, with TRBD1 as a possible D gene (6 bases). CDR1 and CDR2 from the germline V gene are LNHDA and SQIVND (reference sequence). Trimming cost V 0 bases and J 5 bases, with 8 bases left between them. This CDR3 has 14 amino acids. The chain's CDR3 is CASSIEAGDQPQHF. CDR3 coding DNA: TGTGCCAGTAGTATAGAGGCAGGGGATCAGCCCCAGCATTTT.